The clone carrying this T cell receptor (beta chain) is classed as large. Antigen unknown. The sample belongs to a study of tumor-infiltrating lymphocytes in primary liver carcinoma. General study points: When set against blood, tumors had a significantly higher top-250-clone fraction (p = 0.039).

cDNA specific to TCR beta was made from about 0.45 ug of total RNA, with a constant-region primer employed for priming. Libraries for TCR beta were built through three nested multiplex PCR rounds, which together made up a slightly modified ARM-PCR procedure. Two initial PCR rounds of around 10 cycles each paired TRBV1-TRBV30 forward primers with a C-beta reverse primer. TCRdb re-called the multiplex PCR reads through MiXCR, storing one row per CDR3 protein. The data show 40,000 or so distinct CDR3 sequences, more than 60% seen once. The CDR3 extends over 14 amino acids. V was clipped by 3 bases and J by 6 bases, with 12 bases between them. Germline V gene data show CDR1 as MDHEN and CDR2 as SYDVKM. Extraction of RNA together with DNA used roughly 20-32 mg of unsorted bulk tissue.

The specimen sequenced was tumor-adjacent normal liver tissue. The chain has TRBV28 and TRBJ1-5; D possibly corresponds to TRBD1 (5 bases). The clonotype comes from a man aged 40-50 years with primary liver carcinoma and hepatitis B virus infection. The CDR3 sequence: CASSFQGATQPQHF. The CDR3 coding sequence is TGTGCCAGCAGTTTCCAGGGAGCTACTCAGCCCCAGCATTTT.